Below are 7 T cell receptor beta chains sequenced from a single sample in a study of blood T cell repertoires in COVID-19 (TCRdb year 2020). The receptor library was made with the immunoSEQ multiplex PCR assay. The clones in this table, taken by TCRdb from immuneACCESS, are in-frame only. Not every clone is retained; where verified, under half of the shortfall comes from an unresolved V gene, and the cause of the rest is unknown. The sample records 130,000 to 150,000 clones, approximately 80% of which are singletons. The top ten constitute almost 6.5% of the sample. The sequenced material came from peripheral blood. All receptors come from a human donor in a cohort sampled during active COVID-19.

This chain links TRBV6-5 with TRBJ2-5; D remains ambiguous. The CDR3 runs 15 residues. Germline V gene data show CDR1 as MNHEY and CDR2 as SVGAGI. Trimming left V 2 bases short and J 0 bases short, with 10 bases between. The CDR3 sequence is CASSYLGSDQETQYF. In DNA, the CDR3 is TGTGCCAGCAGTTACCTCGGTAGTGACCAAGAGACCCAGTACTTC.

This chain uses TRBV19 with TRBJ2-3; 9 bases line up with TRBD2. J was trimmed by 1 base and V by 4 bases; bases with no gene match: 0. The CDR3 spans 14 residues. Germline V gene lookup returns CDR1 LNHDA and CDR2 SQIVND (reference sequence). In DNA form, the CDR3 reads TGTGCCAGTAGTAGCGGGGGGGGCACAGATACGCAGTATTTT. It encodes CASSSGGGTDTQYF. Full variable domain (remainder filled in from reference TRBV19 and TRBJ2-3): DGGITQSPKYLFRKEGQNVTLSCEQNLNHDAMYWYRQDPGQGLRLIYYSQIVNDFQKGDIAEGYSVSREKKESFPLTVTSAQKNPTAFYLCASSSGGGTDTQYFGPGTRLTVL.

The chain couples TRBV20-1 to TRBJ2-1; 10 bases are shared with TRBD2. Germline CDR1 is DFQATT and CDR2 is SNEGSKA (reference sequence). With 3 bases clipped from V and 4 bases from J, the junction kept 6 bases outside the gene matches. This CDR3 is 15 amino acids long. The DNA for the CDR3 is TGCAGTGCTAGTGAAGCGGGGGGGCCGTACAATGAGCAGTTCTTC. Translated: CSASEAGGPYNEQFF.

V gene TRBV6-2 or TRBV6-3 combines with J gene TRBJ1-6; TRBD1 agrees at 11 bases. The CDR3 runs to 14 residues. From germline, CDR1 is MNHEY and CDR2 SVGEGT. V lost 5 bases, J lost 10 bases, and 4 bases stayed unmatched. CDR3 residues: CASSRWDRGSPLHF. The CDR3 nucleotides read TGTGCCAGCAGTCGCTGGGACAGGGGGTCACCCCTCCACTTT.

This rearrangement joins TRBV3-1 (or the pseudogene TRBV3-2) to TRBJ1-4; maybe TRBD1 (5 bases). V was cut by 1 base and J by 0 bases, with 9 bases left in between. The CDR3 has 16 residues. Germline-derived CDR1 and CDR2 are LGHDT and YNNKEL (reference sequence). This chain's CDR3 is CASSQGPGATNEKLFF. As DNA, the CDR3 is TGTGCCAGCAGCCAAGGACCGGGGGCAACTAATGAAAAACTGTTTTTT.

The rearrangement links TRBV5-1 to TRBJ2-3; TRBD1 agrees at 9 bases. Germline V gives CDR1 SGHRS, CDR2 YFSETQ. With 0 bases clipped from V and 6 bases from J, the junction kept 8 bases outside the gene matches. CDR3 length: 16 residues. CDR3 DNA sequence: TGCGCCAGCAGCTTGGAGGGGACAGGGCTAAGGGATACGCAGTATTTT. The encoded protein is CASSLEGTGLRDTQYF.

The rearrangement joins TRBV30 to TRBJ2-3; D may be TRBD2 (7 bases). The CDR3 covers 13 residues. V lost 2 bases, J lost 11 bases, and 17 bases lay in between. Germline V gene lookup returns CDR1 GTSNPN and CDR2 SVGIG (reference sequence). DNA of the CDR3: TGTGCCTGGAGTTACTTGCGGGGGCGGGGGCAGTATTTT. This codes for CAWSYLRGRGQYF.